The 14 T cell receptor beta chains below all came from one sample that was sequenced in a study of T cell repertoires in cytomegalovirus infection. TCRdb reprocessed the reads via MiXCR and lists one record per CDR3 protein. The sample consists of about 140,000 distinct CDR3 sequences, under 8% of them appearing once. Sequencing input: PBMCs. These TCRs come from a human donor in good health (CMV status not recorded). Some clones in this sample may be carry-over from other donors' samples.

Ten or more counts support this clonotype. This chain connects TRBV7-2 to TRBJ2-2, with TRBD2 matching over 7 bases. J gave up 5 bases and V 7 bases, and 13 bases lay outside the gene matches. The CDR3 sequence is 16 residues long. Germline CDR1 and CDR2: SGHTA and FQGNSA. The CDR3 DNA reads TGTGCCAGCACATCCGCTCGGGGGGTCCGAACCGGGGAGCTGTTTTTT. Amino acid sequence: CASTSARGVRTGELFF.

This rearrangement joins TRBV7-8 to TRBJ2-7; D remains ambiguous. Germline V gene lookup returns CDR1 SGHVS and CDR2 FQNEAQ. The ends were cut back, 5 bases at V and 0 bases at J, with 11 bases in the middle. This CDR3 contains 14 residues. Written as DNA, the CDR3 is TGTGCCAGCAGCGCCTTAGGAAGCTCCTACGAGCAGTACTTC. The encoded protein is CASSALGSSYEQYF. Based on the CDR3 plus reference TRBV7-8 and TRBJ2-7, the full variable domain is GAGVSQSPRYKVAKRGQDVALRCDPISGHVSLFWYQQALGQGPEFLTYFQNEAQLDKSGLPSDRFFAERPEGSVSTLKIQRTQQEDSAVYLCASSALGSSYEQYFGPGTRLTVT.

This clonotype was found many times. CDR3 region: CASSLGTGSYEQYF. The CDR3 nucleotides are TGTGCCAGCAGCCTCGGGACAGGGTCCTACGAGCAGTACTTC. The genes are TRBV7-8 and TRBJ2-7; 9 nucleotides agree with TRBD1. Germline V lookup: CDR1 SGHVS, CDR2 FQNEAQ. This CDR3 comprises 14 residues. The junction had 3 bases not matched to a gene; V was cut back by 5 bases and J by 1 base. The full variable domain, rest sourced from reference TRBV7-8 and TRBJ2-7, is GAGVSQSPRYKVAKRGQDVALRCDPISGHVSLFWYQQALGQGPEFLTYFQNEAQLDKSGLPSDRFFAERPEGSVSTLKIQRTQQEDSAVYLCASSLGTGSYEQYFGPGTRLTVT.

This clonotype was picked up many times. The J gene is TRBJ1-5, the V gene TRBV6-2 or TRBV6-3; D possibly corresponds to TRBD1 (5 bases). The CDR3 covers 14 residues. Germline V lookup: CDR1 MNHEY, CDR2 SVGEGT. V dropped 8 bases and J dropped 0 bases, with 11 bases sitting between them. CDR3 nucleotide sequence: TGTGCCAGCGTCAACAGGCCTAGCAATCAGCCCCAGCATTTT. Translation gives CASVNRPSNQPQHF.

In its sample, this clonotype was seen a few times. The rearrangement uses TRBV29-1 and TRBJ2-3; 8 bases match TRBD1. This CDR3 contains 13 residues. The J segment lost 3 bases and the V segment lost 6 bases, leaving 5 bases of the junction unmatched. Germline CDR1 SQVTM, CDR2 ANQGSEA. CDR3 in DNA: TGCAGCGTGAAACAGGGGGATACAGATACGCAGTATTTT. It encodes CSVKQGDTDTQYF.

This clonotype was observed a handful of times. This chain uses TRBV25-1 with TRBJ1-6, with TRBD1 matching 9 bases. The CDR3 totals 14 residues. Germline CDR1 and CDR2: MGHDK and SYGVNS. The trim removed 6 bases at V and 5 bases at J, leaving 2 bases unmatched. The CDR3 here is CASRGTGNNSPLHF. CDR3 in DNA: TGTGCCAGCAGGGGGACAGGGAATAATTCACCCCTCCACTTT.

The sample holds a few counts of this clonotype. This chain's CDR3 is CAISAPWTEISYNEQFF. The DNA of the CDR3 is TGTGCCATCTCGGCCCCCTGGACGGAGATCTCCTACAATGAGCAGTTCTTC. The rearrangement uses TRBV6-2 or TRBV6-3 and TRBJ2-1; D is unclear. V lost 10 bases and J 0 bases, leaving 22 bases between the germline ends. Germline CDR1 reads MNHEY; CDR2 reads SVGEGT. The CDR3 covers 17 residues.

This clonotype was recorded many times. This chain uses TRBV7-2 with TRBJ1-5, with 9 bases aligning to TRBD1. Germline V gene sequence: CDR1 SGHTA, CDR2 FQGNSA. This CDR3 has 15 amino acids. Unmatched junction bases numbered 6, after V lost 2 bases and J lost 7 bases. The CDR3 here is CASSLTGGAEQPQHF. DNA for the CDR3: TGTGCCAGCAGCTTAACAGGGGGCGCTGAGCAGCCCCAGCATTTT.

This clonotype came up many times. The chain has TRBV6-6 and TRBJ1-6, with 7 bases identical to TRBD1. The ends lost 8 bases at V and 10 bases at J; junction bases unmatched: 20. CDR1 and CDR2 from the germline V gene are MNHNY and SVGAGI (reference sequence). The CDR3 is 17 amino acids. The DNA for the CDR3 is TGTGCCAGCTTGAACAGGGGCGGCGGTTACCTAGGATCACCCCTCCACTTT. Translation gives CASLNRGGGYLGSPLHF.

This clonotype appeared many times. The genes are TRBV7-2 and TRBJ1-3; D is unresolved. Germline lookup yields CDR1 SGHTA and CDR2 FQGNSA. The CDR3 covers 14 residues. V dropped 1 base and J dropped 0 bases, with 4 bases sitting between them. CDR3 in amino acids: CASSLGLSGNTIYF. In DNA, the CDR3 is TGTGCCAGCAGCTTAGGTCTCTCTGGAAACACCATATATTTT.

J is TRBJ1-4 and V is TRBV2, with unresolved D. V was shortened by 6 bases and J by 5 bases, with 16 bases between the two germline ends. Looked up from germline, CDR1 is SNHLY and CDR2 is FYNNEI. The CDR3 is made up of 15 amino acids. CDR3 nucleotide sequence: TGTGCCAGCAGGAAGCAGACGATCGGGAATGAAAAACTGTTTTTT. Protein: CASRKQTIGNEKLFF.

This clonotype was counted ten times or more. CDR3 in amino acids: CASSLGQPDQPQHF. Here the CDR3 DNA reads TGTGCCAGCAGCTTAGGACAGCCCGATCAGCCCCAGCATTTT. The chain recombines TRBV7-9 with TRBJ1-5, with D possibly matching TRBD1 (5 bases). CDR1 and CDR2 (germline): SEHNR, FQNEAQ (reference sequence). V dropped 1 base and J dropped 5 bases, with 9 bases sitting between them. There are 14 residues in the CDR3.

There are many counts of this clonotype. The J gene is TRBJ1-2, the V gene TRBV7-8; D call uncertain. This CDR3 is 14 amino acids long. V was shortened by 4 bases and J by 7 bases, with 16 bases between the two germline ends. CDR1 is SGHVS, CDR2 FQNEAQ, per germline. The CDR3 DNA reads as TGTGCCAGCAGCTATACAGCGGACCTGGGTGGCTACACCTTC. Translation gives CASSYTADLGGYTF.

This clonotype was counted only a few times. The chain uses TRBV18 and TRBJ2-1; TRBD1 might be the D (5 bases). The CDR3 consists of 11 residues. V was clipped by 6 bases and J by 8 bases, with 8 bases between them. The germline gives CDR1 KGHSH, CDR2 LQKENI. CDR3 DNA: TGTGCCAGCTCCAGGGAAGATGAGCAGTTCTTC. Translation gives CASSREDEQFF. The full variable domain, in which reference TRBV18 and TRBJ2-1 provide the parts outside the CDR3, is NAGVMQNPRHLVRRRGQEARLRCSPMKGHSHVYWYRQLPEEGLKFMVYLQKENIIDESGMPKERFSAEFPKEGPSILRIQQVVRGDSAAYFCASSREDEQFFGPGTRLTVL.